Below, 10 T cell receptor beta chains from the same sample are listed, as sequenced in a study of shared clonotypes between healthy human individuals. Profiling relied on immunoSEQ multiplex PCR, and the TCRdb table lists in-frame clones only, not all of them. Here the sample spans more than 1.2 million clones, around 98.5% being singletons. Material: naive CD4+ T cells sorted from blood. Regarding subset: CD45RA+ positively selected. These receptors were collected from a man aged 25 to 40 in good health.

V is TRBV7-6 and J is TRBJ2-1; no definite D call. The V gene's germline CDR1 is SGHVS and CDR2 FNYEAQ. The V and J ends lost 4 bases and 4 bases respectively, with 14 bases between them. The CDR3 covers 15 residues. The CDR3: CASSSWESGYNEQFF. The CDR3 nucleotides read TGTGCCAGCAGCTCCTGGGAAAGTGGATACAATGAGCAGTTCTTC. The variable domain in full, completed from reference TRBV7-6 and TRBJ2-1, reads GAGVSQSPRYKVTKRGQDVALRCDPISGHVSLYWYRQALGQGPEFLTYFNYEAQQDKSGLPNDRFSAERPEGSISTLTIQRTEQRDSAMYRCASSSWESGYNEQFFGPGTRLTVL.

The chain uses TRBV2 and TRBJ2-5; tentatively, D is TRBD1 (6 bases). V was pared by 2 bases and J by 5 bases, with 12 bases between. The germline V gene encodes CDR1 SNHLY and CDR2 FYNNEI. The CDR3 spans 14 residues. The CDR3 DNA follows: TGTGCCAGCAGTGAACAGGGGTGGGGGGAGACCCAGTACTTC. The encoded protein is CASSEQGWGETQYF. The full variable domain, its missing parts supplied by reference TRBV2 and TRBJ2-5, is EPEVTQTPSHQVTQMGQEVILRCVPISNHLYFYWYRQILGQKVEFLVSFYNNEISEKSEIFDDQFSVERPDGSNFTLKIRSTKLEDSAMYFCASSEQGWGETQYFGPGTRLLVL.

The chain uses TRBV9 and TRBJ1-2; 7 nucleotides align to TRBD1. CDR3 size: 17 residues. Trimming took 0 bases from V and 0 from J; bases not matched to a gene: 8. Germline V gives CDR1 SGDLS, CDR2 YYNGEE. The CDR3 DNA follows: TGTGCCAGCAGCGTAGAGACAGGGAGGAACCCTAACTATGGCTACACCTTC. Translated: CASSVETGRNPNYGYTF.

The genes are TRBV28 and TRBJ2-2; TRBD2 might be the D (6 bases). The CDR3 is made up of 16 amino acids. Per germline, CDR1 MDHEN and CDR2 SYDVKM. Trimming stripped 5 bases from V and 4 bases from J, with 17 bases between. CDR3 residues: CASSPTTGLLTGELFF. The CDR3 nucleotides are TGTGCCAGCAGTCCGACCACGGGACTTCTCACCGGGGAGCTGTTTTTT.

The rearrangement links TRBV5-1 to TRBJ2-7; possible D gene TRBD2, 6 bases. The CDR3 covers 14 residues. CDR1 is SGHRS and CDR2 is YFSETQ in the germline V gene. Trimming cost V 4 bases and J 5 bases, with 16 bases left between them. The CDR3 here is CASSGAQGGNEQYF. The CDR3 region has the DNA TGCGCCAGCAGCGGGGCCCAGGGAGGAAACGAGCAGTACTTC.

The chain combines TRBV29-1 with TRBJ2-7, with D hard to call. This CDR3 region has 14 residues. CDR1 is SQVTM and CDR2 is ANQGSEA in the germline V gene. V was pared by 4 bases and J by 2 bases, with 15 bases between. The DNA for the CDR3 is TGCAGCGTTGGGTTTTGGGGTCGGGCCTACGAGCAGTACTTC. Translated, it gives CSVGFWGRAYEQYF.

This clone is a singleton in its sample. The CDR3 protein is CASSRGQGTGELFF. Written as DNA, the CDR3 is TGTGCCAGCAGCCGAGGACAGGGCACCGGGGAGCTGTTTTTT. J is TRBJ2-2 and V is TRBV7-9, with 8 bases matching TRBD1. Trimming took 5 bases from V and 4 from J; bases not matched to a gene: 3. The CDR3 is 14 amino acids. The germline gives CDR1 SEHNR, CDR2 FQNEAQ (reference sequence).

This rearrangement joins TRBV5-5 to TRBJ1-5, with 7 bases aligning to TRBD1. Germline CDR1 is SGHKS and CDR2 is YYEKEE (reference sequence). The CDR3 is 15 amino acids. V dropped 4 bases and J dropped 2; count of bases not matched to a gene: 6. CDR3 residues: CASSMTGLGNQPQHF. CDR3 sequence (DNA): TGTGCCAGCAGCATGACAGGGCTGGGCAATCAGCCCCAGCATTTT. Supplemented by reference TRBV5-5 and TRBJ1-5, the full variable domain reads DAGVTQSPTHLIKTRGQQVTLRCSPISGHKSVSWYQQVLGQGPQFIFQYYEKEERGRGNFPDRFSARQFPNYSSELNVNALLLGDSALYLCASSMTGLGNQPQHFGDGTRLSIL.

The genes are TRBV11-3 and TRBJ2-7, with TRBD2 identical over 8 bases. There are 16 residues in the CDR3. After removal of 1 base from V and 5 bases from J, the junction contained 10 bases not matched to a gene. Germline V lookup: CDR1 SGHNT, CDR2 YENEEA. CDR3 sequence: CASSLGPAGAIHEQYF. The CDR3 DNA reads TGTGCCAGCAGCTTAGGCCCAGCGGGAGCAATCCACGAGCAGTACTTC.

This chain uses TRBV7-3 with TRBJ2-3; D unresolved. Germline loops: CDR1 SGHTA, CDR2 FQGTGA. Trimming pared 8 bases from V and 0 bases from J, leaving 6 bases between. This CDR3 region has 12 residues. This CDR3 reads CASGRSTDTQYF. Here the CDR3 DNA reads TGTGCCAGCGGGCGGAGCACAGATACGCAGTATTTT.